The clone carrying this T cell receptor beta chain appeared a single time. Its matching antigen is unknown. At one end the junction does not follow the germline gene, possibly because of a read error. All patients reached thyroid surgery having received no treatment beforehand. The CDR3 has 16 residues. The germline V gene has CDR1 SGHRS and CDR2 YFSETQ. TCRdb reprocessed the PCR reads via MiXCR. The table lists about 10,000 clones, about 30% of them singletons. The data were taken from a study of metastatic and nonmetastatic thyroid tumors. Overall study context: Across peripheral blood and tumor or nodule tissue samples taken from malignant and benign thyroid patients, the repertoires were compared with one another. Study conclusions and caveats: Compared with benign nodules, malignant thyroid tumors were reported to have significantly higher TCR beta diversity in both blood and tumor.

The V call is TRBV5-1, the J call TRBJ2-3; maybe TRBD2 (5 bases). This sequence originates from a female donor with papillary thyroid cancer or a benign thyroid nodule (not recorded which). Some clones in this sample may be carry-over from other donors' samples. Source material: tumor tissue. The CDR3 coding sequence is TGCGCCAGCAGCTTGGGGTCGGACTGGAGCACAGATACTCAGTATTTT. This translates into CASSLGSDWSTDTQYF.